This TCR beta chain was obtained from a study of early T cells in non-severe SARS-CoV-2 infection. Whole-study findings and limits: Private and CD4 specificities were missed by VDJdb matching, which favored anti-spike CD8 responses.

Trimming left V 2 bases short and J 1 base short, with 11 bases between. CDR3 length: 15 residues. The V gene's germline CDR1 is SGHVS and CDR2 FNYEAQ. TCRdb itself ran the 5' RACE reads through MiXCR, one entry per CDR3 protein. The table includes some 19,000 distinct CDR3 sequences, more than 4% detected once. At least ten counts were recorded for this clonotype. Its antigen is currently unknown. V gene TRBV7-6 combines with J gene TRBJ1-1; D unclear. This clonotype was obtained from an adult who was a healthcare worker with PCR-confirmed SARS-CoV-2 infection or an uninfected control (not recorded which). Sequencing was carried out using whole blood. CDR3 sequence reads: CASSLLSKSNTEAFF. The DNA of the CDR3 is TGTGCCAGCAGCTTACTGAGTAAATCGAACACTGAAGCTTTCTTT.